This T cell receptor beta chain appears in the sequencing data of a study of glioma-infiltrating T cells after dendritic cell vaccination (dated by TCRdb to the mid-2010s). Turning to the overall study: Of the roughly 15 glioblastoma patients in the cohort, all drawn from Phase I and II dendritic cell vaccination trials, 9 were newly diagnosed and 6 had recurrent disease. Between 2003 and 2012, patients were given autologous tumor lysate-pulsed dendritic cell vaccination. Each patient got three intradermal injections of the dendritic cell vaccine, spaced at biweekly intervals, in the arm below the axilla. In glioblastoma patients vaccinated with dendritic cells, deep sequencing of TCR beta CDR3 regions served to measure the amount of tumor-infiltrating lymphocytes and to compare repertoires between tumor and blood. The vaccine was prepared from monocyte-derived dendritic cells that were cultured for roughly seven days with IL-4 and GM-CSF and then pulsed overnight with autologous tumor lysate. TCR sequencing metrics, including TIL content and tumor-blood repertoire overlap, were correlated with survival after dendritic cell vaccination. Summary of the overall study and its limitations: The TCR overlap response model with three groups was called speculative and said to need prospective validation. Longer time to progression and overall survival after dendritic cell vaccination were predicted by higher estimated pretreatment TIL content. TCR clonality showed no direct relationship with survival, which suggests that a diverse polyclonal response may be important. The cohort was small and heterogeneous, and full blood and tumor sets were available for few patients, with initial-recurrent tumor pairs available for even fewer patients.

This sample's time point label indicates: after dendritic cell vaccination, including at tumor progression/relapse. Patients were selected on the basis of adequate residual fresh-frozen tumor tissue and more than two years of available survival data. An isocitrate dehydrogenase mutation was not carried by any of the glioblastoma patients, although molecular status was otherwise variable. PBMC were collected before vaccination, two weeks after the third vaccination, and at tumor progression if tumor progression occurred. The Qiagen DNeasy Blood extraction Kit was used to extract genomic DNA. The CDR3 numbers 15 residues from cysteine through phenylalanine. Only the CDR3 region is kept as DNA, spanning 45 bases read in frame from base 1. Reading the germline V gene (reference sequence) gives CDR1 MNHEY and CDR2 SMNVEV. V is reduced by 7 bases and J by 8 bases, leaving a spacing of 23 bases between them.

The immunoSEQ assay amplified TCRB CDR3 regions from approximately 2 micrograms of genomic DNA, or from all available DNA when less than that amount was available. The multiplex PCR relied on 60 forward primers for TCR V beta segments and 13 reverse primers for J beta segments. To estimate reads per starting template, synthetic control templates were spiked into each sample at limiting dilution. Sequencing produced 87 bp reads on the Illumina HiSeq System. In the paper's pipeline: PCR and sequencing errors were removed by a nearest neighbor algorithm that merged closely related sequences. TCR overlap was measured as the percentage of unique tumor TCR beta sequences that were also present in the peripheral blood of the same patient. TCRdb retrieved this table from immuneACCESS and kept in-frame rearrangements only. Not all clones are present; in checked studies, unresolved V genes account for under half, and no reason is known for the remainder. V and J calls and clone size are copied from that table; D and trimming were computed from the DNA. For this sample the table gives about 94,000 clones, of which around 80% were detected only once. Roughly 5.5% of the sample is in the top ten clones.

Details on this clone: Which antigen it targets is not known. No quality values exist for individual bases; no much larger clone is one base distant.

Sequenced material: blood, taken after dendritic cell vaccination. The rearrangement joined TRBV27 to TRBJ1-2; TRBD1 is perhaps the D gene, given 5 matching bases. The receptor was derived from a human donor with glioblastoma. The DNA sequence is as follows: TGTGCCAGCACCCCCCGGGGGGTGGGGGTATCCGGCTACACCTTC. Translated, it gives CASTPRGVGVSGYTF.